This is a list of T cell receptor beta chains from one sample in a study of T cells expressing NK-cell markers. TCRdb reprocessed the 5' RACE reads and reports one entry per CDR3 protein, with no DNA. The specimen's table records 350,000 to 450,000 distinct CDR3 sequences. The sequencing input was blood T cells: a sorted CD56 or NKG2C T cell subset, CD4+ or CD8+ T cells, or bulk PBMC T cells (not recorded which). These receptors were collected from a man aged 18-75 years in good health. Both conserved end residues are part of each CDR3. Each record gives: V gene, CDR3 length, J gene, CDR3 protein.

v_gene: TRBV29-1
len: 15
j_gene: TRBJ2-6
CDR3aa: CSVKSVATGANVLTF

v_gene: TRBV10-3
len: 15
j_gene: TRBJ2-3
CDR3aa: CAIRTGPATTDTQYF

v_gene: TRBV5-6
len: 16
j_gene: TRBJ2-1
CDR3aa: CASSPGWGGRWNEQFF

v_gene: TRBV4-2
len: 15
j_gene: TRBJ2-1
CDR3aa: CASSQVSLLGDEQFF

v_gene: TRBV6-5
len: 17
j_gene: TRBJ1-1
CDR3aa: CASSYTTAGQFNTEAFF

v_gene: TRBV7-2
len: 19
j_gene: TRBJ1-5
CDR3aa: CASSPTLRGQGVEGQPQHF

v_gene: TRBV2
len: 13
j_gene: TRBJ2-3
CDR3aa: CASSEYRVNTQYF

v_gene: TRBV28
len: 13
j_gene: TRBJ2-4
CDR3aa: CAGGEGGKNIQYF

v_gene: TRBV7-2
len: 13
j_gene: TRBJ2-2
CDR3aa: CASSEGQTGELFF

v_gene: TRBV6-5
len: 14
j_gene: TRBJ1-2
CDR3aa: CASSLNRVYHGYTF

v_gene: TRBV7-7
len: 13
j_gene: TRBJ2-7
CDR3aa: CASSPRGFGEQYF

v_gene: TRBV7-2
len: 16
j_gene: TRBJ2-7
CDR3aa: CASRQTATGYSYEQYF

v_gene: TRBV5-4
len: 13
j_gene: TRBJ2-7
CDR3aa: CASSPRQGLEQYF

v_gene: TRBV27
len: 13
j_gene: TRBJ2-7
CDR3aa: CASNPAGTYEQYF

v_gene: TRBV10-3
len: 17
j_gene: TRBJ2-7
CDR3aa: CATAAGLAGDLSYEQYF

v_gene: TRBV7-8
len: 13
j_gene: TRBJ2-7
CDR3aa: CASSWRGGYEQYF

v_gene: TRBV7-9
len: 12
j_gene: TRBJ2-7
CDR3aa: CATQAGASKQYF

v_gene: TRBV27
len: 14
j_gene: TRBJ2-7
CDR3aa: CASSLVGGTSWQYF

v_gene: TRBV20-1
len: 14
j_gene: TRBJ1-2
CDR3aa: CSARGPLDAYGYTF

v_gene: TRBV9
len: 15
j_gene: TRBJ1-5
CDR3aa: CASSVGEEDSQPQHF

v_gene: TRBV25-1
len: 15
j_gene: TRBJ2-2
CDR3aa: CASSESWEGTGELFF

v_gene: TRBV7-2
len: 16
j_gene: TRBJ2-3
CDR3aa: CASSLDRLAGGDTQYF

v_gene: TRBV7-9
len: 17
j_gene: TRBJ2-2
CDR3aa: CASSSYRQGRYTGELFF

v_gene: TRBV11-2
len: 19
j_gene: TRBJ2-6
CDR3aa: CASSSGLAGGNSGANVLTF

v_gene: TRBV6-2/TRBV6-3
len: 14
j_gene: TRBJ2-7
CDR3aa: CASSLRDRQAEQYF

v_gene: TRBV20-1
len: 13
j_gene: TRBJ2-7
CDR3aa: CSARGGHNYEQYF

v_gene: TRBV2
len: 13
j_gene: TRBJ2-1
CDR3aa: CASSEGRTDEQFF

v_gene: TRBV11-3
len: 17
j_gene: TRBJ1-1
CDR3aa: CASSLGPGKGLYTEAFF

v_gene: TRBV3-1
len: 17
j_gene: TRBJ2-1
CDR3aa: CASSQWSNPVSYNEQFF

v_gene: TRBV6-1
len: 15
j_gene: TRBJ2-7
CDR3aa: CASSDGPANFYEQYF

v_gene: TRBV5-1
len: 14
j_gene: TRBJ2-7
CDR3aa: CASSFEKRGNEQYF

v_gene: TRBV7-9
len: 15
j_gene: TRBJ1-4
CDR3aa: CASSSPGPTGEKLFF

v_gene: TRBV9
len: 15
j_gene: TRBJ2-2
CDR3aa: CASSVDVLPNGELFF

v_gene: TRBV25-1
len: 11
j_gene: TRBJ2-1
CDR3aa: CASILLNEQFF

v_gene: TRBV10-3
len: 14
j_gene: TRBJ2-7
CDR3aa: CAISEKDSPYEQYF